Shown below are 32 T cell receptor beta chains from a single sample sequenced in a study of radiotherapy plus CTLA-4 blockade in lung cancer. The table came from immunoSEQ multiplex PCR; TCRdb's copy has only in-frame clones and leaves some out. The data show roughly 59,000 clones, with approximately 70% seen just once and roughly 8% held by the top ten. This sample comprised peripheral blood, obtained from a patient treated with radiotherapy plus ipilimumab. The receptors were sampled from a human donor with non-small cell lung cancer whose response to radiotherapy plus ipilimumab could not be evaluated.

This clone has just a few counts. The chain recombines TRBV5-4 with TRBJ1-3; tentative D call: TRBD1 (6 bases). The germline V gene encodes CDR1 SGHNT and CDR2 YYREEE (reference sequence). The V gene lost 3 bases and the J gene lost 3 bases, with 10 bases spanning the gap. The length of the CDR3 is 14 residues. The CDR3 DNA sequence: TGTGCCAGCAGCTCGGACAGACTTGGAAACACCATATATTTT. Encoded protein: CASSSDRLGNTIYF.

The chain recombines TRBV27 with TRBJ2-1; D is unclear. CDR3 length: 12 amino acids. CDR1 is MNHEY and CDR2 is SMNVEV in the germline V gene (reference sequence). The germline V and J ends were trimmed by 0 bases and 6 bases, with 3 bases remaining between them. CDR3 bases: TGTGCCAGCAGTTTATCGGCCAATGAGCAGTTCTTC. Its translation: CASSLSANEQFF.

This clone was seen a handful of times. V and J are TRBV6-6 and TRBJ1-1, with D unclear. Germline CDR1 and CDR2: MNHNY and SVGAGI (reference sequence). V lost 6 bases to trimming and J lost 0 bases, with 8 bases between them. The CDR3 has 13 amino acids. CDR3 nucleotides: TGTGCCAGCAGGCGGGGAATGAACACTGAAGCTTTCTTT. Translated: CASRRGMNTEAFF.

V usage is TRBV4-1 and J usage is TRBJ1-6; D possibly corresponds to TRBD1 (6 bases). Deletions cut 4 bases from V and 10 bases from J, with 17 bases between. CDR1 is MGHRA, CDR2 YSYEKL, per germline. CDR3 length: 15 residues. The DNA for the CDR3 is TGCGCCAGCAGCCCTGTGACAGGTTTGGGATCACCCCTCCACTTT. Its translation is CASSPVTGLGSPLHF.

The chain combines TRBV28 with TRBJ1-3; 7 nucleotides match TRBD1. CDR3 length: 15 residues. The V gene end was trimmed by 4 bases and the J gene end by 4 bases; junction bases not matched to a gene: 7. Germline V gene data show CDR1 as MDHEN and CDR2 as SYDVKM. DNA of the CDR3: TGTGCCAGCAGTTCCTACACAGGGGCCGGAAACACCATATATTTT. Amino acid sequence: CASSSYTGAGNTIYF.

This clone came up many times. The chain employs TRBV25-1 and TRBJ1-2; the match to TRBD1 covers 7 bases. The V and J ends lost 4 bases and 5 bases, in that order; junction bases with no gene match: 7. Germline-derived CDR1 and CDR2 are MGHDK and SYGVNS. This CDR3 has 14 residues. Written as DNA, the CDR3 is TGTGCCAGCAGTGCGACAGGGCGTGCTTATGGCTACACCTTC. The encoded protein is CASSATGRAYGYTF.

V usage is TRBV18 and J usage is TRBJ2-2; D is undetermined. The CDR3 spans 15 residues. CDR1 and CDR2 from the germline V gene are KGHSH and LQKENI. V gave up 1 base and J gave up 2 bases, with 8 bases separating them. The CDR3 DNA sequence: TGTGCCAGCTCACCACTCCGGAGTAACACCGGGGAGCTGTTTTTT. Protein: CASSPLRSNTGELFF.

The chain employs TRBV11-2 and TRBJ2-5; maybe TRBD2 (5 bases). The J call could be wrong; TRBJ2-7 is a better fit for the DNA end. Germline V gene data show CDR1 as SGHAT and CDR2 as FQNNGV. This CDR3 spans 15 amino acids. CDR3 nucleotide sequence: TGTGCCAGCAGCTTAGACCGGCAGGAGGCCTACGAGCAGTACTTC. Its translation: CASSLDRQEAYEQYF.

This clone occurred a few times. The CDR3 DNA reads TGTGCCATCAGTTTCTCCAGGGGGGAATACGAGCAGTACTTC. This gives the protein CAISFSRGEYEQYF. This chain links TRBV10-3 with TRBJ2-7, with D tentatively TRBD1 (7 bases). The V gene's germline CDR1 is ENHRY and CDR2 SYGVKD. The CDR3 is 14 residues long. V shed 5 bases and J shed 4 bases, with 15 bases lying between them.

The J gene is TRBJ1-4, the V gene TRBV19; 7 bases map to TRBD1. V shed 6 bases, J shed 2 bases, and the junction held 6 bases outside the gene matches. Germline-derived CDR1 and CDR2 are LNHDA and SQIVND (reference sequence). This CDR3 is built from 15 residues. The CDR3, as DNA: TGTGCCAGTAGGGATCCGGGACAGACTAATGAAAAACTGTTTTTT. Translated: CASRDPGQTNEKLFF. The variable domain in full, completed from reference TRBV19 and TRBJ1-4, reads DGGITQSPKYLFRKEGQNVTLSCEQNLNHDAMYWYRQDPGQGLRLIYYSQIVNDFQKGDIAEGYSVSREKKESFPLTVTSAQKNPTAFYLCASRDPGQTNEKLFFGSGTQLSVL.

The chain uses TRBV30 and TRBJ2-4, with 7 bases fitting TRBD2. The germline CDR1 and CDR2 sequences are GTSNPN and SVGIG (reference sequence). The CDR3 has 17 amino acids. V shed 0 bases, J shed 0 bases, and the junction held 8 bases outside the gene matches. The chain's CDR3 is CAWSVAGWGVAKNIQYF. CDR3 in DNA: TGTGCCTGGAGTGTAGCGGGGTGGGGAGTAGCCAAAAACATTCAGTACTTC.

The rearrangement links TRBV9 to TRBJ2-5; 8 bases map to TRBD2. The germline V gene has CDR1 SGDLS and CDR2 YYNGEE. V gave up 0 bases and J gave up 0 bases; unmatched junction bases: 4. This CDR3 is built from 16 residues. The DNA for the CDR3 is TGTGCCAGCAGCGTAGGGACGGGAGGGTACCAAGAGACCCAGTACTTC. This translates into CASSVGTGGYQETQYF. Filled out from reference TRBV9 and TRBJ2-5, the complete variable domain reads DSGVTQTPKHLITATGQRVTLRCSPRSGDLSVYWYQQSLDQGLQFLIQYYNGEERAKGNILERFSAQQFPDLHSELNLSSLELGDSALYFCASSVGTGGYQETQYFGPGTRLLVL.

This sequence joins TRBV5-1 and TRBJ2-1, with D perhaps TRBD2 (7 bases). This CDR3 spans 13 amino acids. Germline assignment: CDR1 SGHRS and CDR2 YFSETQ. The V end lost 7 bases, the J end lost 8 bases, and 16 bases lay between the germline ends. The DNA for the CDR3 is TGCGCCAGCTCTTCTGGGGGGGGCCATGAGCAGTTCTTC. This codes for CASSSGGGHEQFF.

V is TRBV4-1 and J is TRBJ2-1, with a weak D call TRBD2 (5 bases). CDR1 and CDR2 from the germline V gene are MGHRA and YSYEKL. This CDR3 has 16 amino acids. Between the trimmed V and J ends, which lost 2 bases and 5 bases, there was a span of 16 bases. The DNA for the CDR3 is TGCGCCAGCAGCCAACCAACTAGAGGGCTAAACAATGAGCAGTTCTTC. Translating gives CASSQPTRGLNNEQFF.

This chain connects TRBV11-2 to TRBJ2-1; 7 bases align to TRBD2. Trimming removed 4 bases from V and 14 bases from J; junction bases left unmatched: 11. Per the germline V gene, CDR1 is SGHAT and CDR2 is FQNNGV. The CDR3 extends over 13 amino acids. The CDR3 DNA reads as TGTGCCAGCAGCTCACGACAAGGGACTAACGAGTTCTTC. It codes for CASSSRQGTNEFF.

The rearrangement joins TRBV28 to TRBJ1-5; no firm D call. V shed 2 bases and J shed 5 bases, with 10 bases lying between them. Per the germline V gene, CDR1 is MDHEN and CDR2 is SYDVKM. The CDR3 runs 14 residues. The CDR3 coding sequence is TGTGCCAGCAGTTTAAGTCAGAAGTATCAGCCCCAGCATTTT. Translated: CASSLSQKYQPQHF.

The chain employs TRBV11-3 and TRBJ2-1, with 10 bases matching TRBD2. The CDR3 is 16 amino acids. The J segment lost 0 bases and the V segment lost 1 base, leaving 0 bases of the junction unmatched. CDR1 is SGHNT, CDR2 YENEEA, per germline. The CDR3 coding sequence is TGTGCCAGCAGCTTAGGGACTAGCGGCTCCTACAATGAGCAGTTCTTC. It translates to CASSLGTSGSYNEQFF.

The gene calls are TRBV5-1 and TRBJ2-3; possible D gene TRBD2, 5 bases. V lost 3 bases and J lost 1, with 12 bases in between. Germline-derived CDR1 and CDR2 are SGHRS and YFSETQ. This CDR3 spans 15 amino acids. The chain's CDR3 is CASSSASRGTDTQYF. The CDR3 region has the DNA TGCGCCAGCAGCTCCGCCTCGCGGGGCACAGATACGCAGTATTTT.

In its sample, this clone was seen a few times. CDR3 DNA sequence: TGTGCCAGCTCACCTGGAAGCGGGACTAGTCACAATGAGCAGTTCTTC. Translation gives CASSPGSGTSHNEQFF. The chain couples TRBV18 to TRBJ2-1, with 8 bases lining up with TRBD2. V lost 3 bases to trimming and J lost 5 bases; unmatched junction nucleotides: 9. The CDR3 length is 16 residues. Germline CDR1 is KGHSH and CDR2 is LQKENI.

This sequence joins TRBV30 and TRBJ1-3, with D possibly matching TRBD1 (5 bases). There are 13 residues in the CDR3. Trimming removed 5 bases at V and 6 bases at J, with 14 bases between. Germline V gene lookup returns CDR1 GTSNPN and CDR2 SVGIG (reference sequence). The CDR3 nucleotides read TGTGCCTGGTCTTCCGGGACTGAAAACACCATATATTTT. It is translated as CAWSSGTENTIYF.

The V and J genes are TRBV19 and TRBJ2-1, with TRBD2 matching over 10 bases. The CDR3 spans 15 residues. CDR1 and CDR2 (germline): LNHDA, SQIVND (reference sequence). After removal of 6 bases from V and 4 bases from J, the junction contained 6 bases not matched to a gene. CDR3 in DNA: TGTGCCAGTAGGGATCTAGCGGGAGTTTACAATGAGCAGTTCTTC. Translating it yields CASRDLAGVYNEQFF.

The CDR3 nucleotides read TGTGCCAGCAGCTTATTATCCGGACAGGGATACGAGCAGTACTTC. It is translated as CASSLLSGQGYEQYF. The chain employs TRBV11-3 and TRBJ2-7; 8 bases are shared with TRBD1. Germline V gene lookup returns CDR1 SGHNT and CDR2 YENEEA. The CDR3 length is 15 residues. V was pared by 2 bases and J by 4 bases, with 7 bases of the junction left unmatched.

The gene calls are TRBV27 and TRBJ1-6, with D unresolved. With 3 bases removed from V and 5 bases from J, the gap between germline ends came to 5 bases. This CDR3 contains 13 residues. Germline loops: CDR1 MNHEY, CDR2 SMNVEV (reference sequence). The CDR3 loop reads CASSFSDNSPLHF. DNA for the CDR3: TGTGCCAGCAGTTTCTCGGATAATTCACCCCTCCACTTT.

This chain connects TRBV19 to TRBJ2-3; D may be TRBD2 (6 bases). The V gene lost 5 bases and the J gene lost 2 bases, with 11 bases spanning the gap. The CDR3 runs to 14 residues. In germline, CDR1 is LNHDA, CDR2 SQIVND (reference sequence). The CDR3 nucleotides read TGTGCCAGTAGTGTCGGGGGAAACACAGATACGCAGTATTTT. It specifies CASSVGGNTDTQYF.

This clone occurred a few times. Other DNA sequences of this sample code for an identical CDR3. The genes are TRBV29-1 and TRBJ2-7; 9 bases align to TRBD1. Germline lookup yields CDR1 SQVTM and CDR2 ANQGSEA. Trimming took 0 bases from V and 2 from J; bases not matched to a gene: 5. The CDR3 is made up of 15 amino acids. The CDR3 protein is CSVEDWGTGTYEQYF. The CDR3 nucleotides are TGCAGCGTTGAAGATTGGGGGACAGGGACCTACGAGCAGTACTTC.

The rearrangement links TRBV27 to TRBJ2-1, with TRBD2 matching 9 bases. This CDR3 is built from 16 residues. Germline V CDR1 and CDR2: MNHEY, SMNVEV (reference sequence). The J segment lost 3 bases and the V segment lost 5 bases, leaving 8 bases of the junction unmatched. CDR3 bases: TGTGCCAGCAGTACCACCGGGACTAGCTACTACAATGAGCAGTTCTTC. It yields the protein CASSTTGTSYYNEQFF.

The chain couples TRBV19 to TRBJ2-5; TRBD2 matches 7 bases. The CDR3 loop spans 16 amino acids. The ends lost 1 base at V and 7 bases at J; junction bases unmatched: 12. Germline V gene data show CDR1 as LNHDA and CDR2 as SQIVND (reference sequence). The CDR3 region has the DNA TGTGCCAGTAGTATAGCCCCCGGATCGGGGGGTGGGACCCAGTACTTC. This gives the protein CASSIAPGSGGGTQYF.

The sample holds a few counts of this clone. CDR3 bases: TGTGCCAGCACCCCCGGGTCACCCCACAATGAGCAGTTCTTC. Its translation is CASTPGSPHNEQFF. This chain connects TRBV27 to TRBJ2-1; no clear D gene. The CDR3 has 14 amino acids. V was pared by 7 bases and J by 5 bases, with 15 bases between. Germline V gives CDR1 MNHEY, CDR2 SMNVEV (reference sequence).

V usage is TRBV2 and J usage is TRBJ2-3; TRBD2 matches at 10 bases. Germline V gene sequence: CDR1 SNHLY, CDR2 FYNNEI. The length of the CDR3 is 15 residues. The V and J ends lost 3 bases and 1 base, in that order; junction bases with no gene match: 1. This chain's CDR3 is CASSDLAGGTDTQYF. CDR3 in DNA: TGTGCCAGCAGTGATCTAGCGGGGGGCACAGATACGCAGTATTTT.

The CDR3 sequence: CASSLESPTDTQYF. In DNA, the CDR3 is TGTGCCAGCAGCTTAGAGAGTCCCACAGATACGCAGTATTTT. The J gene is TRBJ2-3, the V gene TRBV7-2; the D is unclear. CDR3 size: 14 residues. Germline loops: CDR1 SGHTA, CDR2 FQGNSA. V gave up 1 base and J gave up 2 bases, with 7 bases separating them.

The V call is TRBV7-9, the J call TRBJ2-1; maybe TRBD1 (7 bases). The CDR3 has 14 amino acids. Trimming shortened V by 7 bases and J by 2 bases, and 12 bases separated the two germline ends. Germline V lookup: CDR1 SEHNR, CDR2 FQNEAQ (reference sequence). CDR3 region: CASMPRGAYNEQFF. The CDR3 DNA sequence: TGTGCCAGCATGCCCAGGGGGGCCTACAATGAGCAGTTCTTC.

The genes are TRBV5-1 and TRBJ2-7, with TRBD2 matching over 10 bases. The trim removed 1 base at V and 0 bases at J, leaving 10 bases unmatched. The germline CDR1 and CDR2 sequences are SGHRS and YFSETQ. There are 18 residues in the CDR3. The CDR3 here is CASSLSLAGASSSYEQYF. CDR3 in DNA: TGCGCCAGCAGCTTGAGTCTAGCGGGAGCTTCGAGCTCCTACGAGCAGTACTTC.